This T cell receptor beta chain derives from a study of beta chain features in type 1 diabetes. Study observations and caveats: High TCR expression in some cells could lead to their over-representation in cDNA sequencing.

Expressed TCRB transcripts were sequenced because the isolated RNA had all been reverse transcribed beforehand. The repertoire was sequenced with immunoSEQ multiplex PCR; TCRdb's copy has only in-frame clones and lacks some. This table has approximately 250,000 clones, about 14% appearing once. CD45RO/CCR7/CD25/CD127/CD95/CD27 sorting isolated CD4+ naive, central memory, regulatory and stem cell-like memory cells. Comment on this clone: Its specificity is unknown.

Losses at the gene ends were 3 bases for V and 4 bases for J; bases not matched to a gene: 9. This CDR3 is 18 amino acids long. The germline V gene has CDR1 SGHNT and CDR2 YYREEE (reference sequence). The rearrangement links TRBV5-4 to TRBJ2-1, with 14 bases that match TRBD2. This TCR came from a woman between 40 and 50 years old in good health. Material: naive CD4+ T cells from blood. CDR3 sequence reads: CASSYGLAGGGGYNEQFF. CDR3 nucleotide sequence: TGTGCCAGCAGCTACGGACTAGCGGGGGGCGGGGGATACAATGAGCAGTTCTTC.